These 19 T cell receptor beta chains originate from one sample sequenced in a study of response to subunit inactivated influenza vaccine. TCRdb processed the RT-PCR reads anew with MiXCR; each CDR3 protein has one entry. The table includes about 700,000 distinct CDR3 sequences, approximately 15% detected once. The sample was PBMCs from blood, taken approximately 15 days before vaccination. These receptors all stem from a man aged 45-60 years who received an inactivated influenza vaccine.

This clonotype was seen more than once but under ten times. This chain uses TRBV6-1 with TRBJ1-2, with D perhaps matching TRBD1 (5 bases). The CDR3 spans 12 residues. V lost 5 bases and J 3 bases, leaving 7 bases between the germline ends. Per germline, CDR1 MNHNS and CDR2 SASEGT. This chain's CDR3 is CASSRDYYGYTF. The CDR3 DNA sequence: TGTGCCAGCAGTCGGGACTACTATGGCTACACCTTC.

This clonotype was seen ten or more times. J is TRBJ2-3 and V is TRBV5-1; the D is unclear. The V and J ends lost 3 bases and 2 bases respectively, with 13 bases between them. The CDR3 contains 15 residues. Per the germline V gene, CDR1 is SGHRS and CDR2 is YFSETQ. The CDR3 nucleotides are TGCGCCAGCAGCTCCGGTTTATCAGCCACAGATACGCAGTATTTT. Encoded protein: CASSSGLSATDTQYF.

The chain combines TRBV6-4 with TRBJ2-1; perhaps TRBD2 as D (6 bases). This CDR3 has 20 residues. V was cut by 2 bases and J by 3 bases, with 26 bases left in between. Germline CDR1 is MRHNA and CDR2 is SNTAGT. CDR3 amino acids: CASSDPVSAGRSSSYNEQFF. CDR3 DNA sequence: TGTGCCAGCAGTGACCCCGTGTCCGCGGGACGCAGCTCAAGCTACAATGAGCAGTTCTTC.

The chain carries TRBV20-1 and TRBJ1-6, with D possibly being TRBD1 (5 bases). Germline V gene sequence: CDR1 DFQATT, CDR2 SNEGSKA (reference sequence). The CDR3 spans 12 residues. The V gene lost 7 bases and the J gene lost 5 bases, with 9 bases spanning the gap. The CDR3 DNA reads TGCAGTGGGGGGAAGGATAATTCACCCCTCCACTTT. Its translation is CSGGKDNSPLHF.

This clonotype appeared many times. This chain joins TRBV6-1 and TRBJ2-1; 12 bases are a match to TRBD2. This CDR3 has 17 residues. Losses at the gene ends were 6 bases for V and 2 bases for J; bases not matched to a gene: 8. Per the germline V gene, CDR1 is MNHNS and CDR2 is SASEGT. CDR3 DNA sequence: TGTGCCAGCAGATCAAGACTAGCGGGGGTAGCCTACAATGAGCAGTTCTTC. This codes for CASRSRLAGVAYNEQFF.

This clonotype was observed a handful of times. The gene calls are TRBV20-1 and TRBJ1-1; D not resolved. The CDR3 runs to 16 residues. Trimming shortened V by 3 bases and J by 1 base, and 18 bases separated the two germline ends. Per the germline V gene, CDR1 is DFQATT and CDR2 is SNEGSKA (reference sequence). In DNA, the CDR3 is TGCAGTGCTAGTGGATTTTTTGTACAGCAGAACACTGAAGCTTTCTTT. This translates into CSASGFFVQQNTEAFF.

V and J are TRBV5-4 and TRBJ1-1; maybe TRBD1 (6 bases). This CDR3 is built from 14 residues. V dropped 4 bases and J dropped 4 bases, with 14 bases sitting between them. The germline V gene has CDR1 SGHNT and CDR2 YYREEE (reference sequence). The CDR3 nucleotides read TGTGCCAGCAGCCGACAGGCAACTCTCACTGAAGCTTTCTTT. Translation: CASSRQATLTEAFF. Full variable domain (remainder filled in from reference TRBV5-4 and TRBJ1-1): ETGVTQSPTHLIKTRGQQVTLRCSSQSGHNTVSWYQQALGQGPQFIFQYYREEENGRGNFPPRFSGLQFPNYSSELNVNALELDDSALYLCASSRQATLTEAFFGQGTRLTVV.

This chain links TRBV3-1 with TRBJ2-1; D is ambiguous. There are 11 residues in the CDR3. V lost 3 bases and J 8 bases, leaving 5 bases between the germline ends. Germline V gene sequence: CDR1 LGHDT, CDR2 YNNKEL (reference sequence). The CDR3 spells CASSQIHEQFF. The CDR3 coding sequence is TGTGCCAGCAGCCAGATCCATGAGCAGTTCTTC.

The sample holds one count of this clonotype. The chain uses TRBV4-3 and TRBJ2-6, with D unresolved. Per germline, CDR1 LGHNA and CDR2 YSLEER. This CDR3 has 18 residues. V was pared by 4 bases and J by 4 bases, with 20 bases between. The chain's CDR3 is CASSPEGIVAQGANVLTF. DNA for the CDR3: TGCGCCAGCAGCCCTGAAGGTATAGTGGCGCAAGGGGCCAACGTCCTGACTTTC.

CDR3 loop: CASSLRWHEQYF. CDR3 nucleotides: TGTGCCAGCAGCTTAAGGTGGCACGAGCAGTACTTC. The chain combines TRBV7-2 with TRBJ2-7; no clear D. This CDR3 has 12 amino acids. V lost 2 bases and J 5 bases, leaving 7 bases between the germline ends. Germline values: CDR1 SGHTA, CDR2 FQGNSA.

V and J are TRBV28 and TRBJ2-7, with a weak D call TRBD1 (6 bases). The V gene's germline CDR1 is MDHEN and CDR2 SYDVKM. The CDR3 totals 14 residues. Trimming shortened V by 4 bases and J by 2 bases, and 12 bases separated the two germline ends. In DNA, the CDR3 is TGTGCCAGCAGTTACCGGGACACCACCTACGAGCAGTACTTC. Translated: CASSYRDTTYEQYF. Complete variable domain (other parts from reference TRBV28 and TRBJ2-7): DVKVTQSSRYLVKRTGEKVFLECVQDMDHENMFWYRQDPGLGLRLIYFSYDVKMKEKGDIPEGYSVSREKKERFSLILESASTNQTSMYLCASSYRDTTYEQYFGPGTRLTVT.

This clonotype was observed a few times. J is TRBJ1-4 and V is TRBV4-3, with a weak D call TRBD1 (6 bases). V was trimmed by 0 bases and J by 4 bases, leaving 9 bases between them. The germline V gene has CDR1 LGHNA and CDR2 YSLEER. This CDR3 contains 15 residues. This chain's CDR3 is CASSQETGYNEKLFF. The CDR3 nucleotides read TGCGCCAGCAGCCAAGAGACAGGCTATAATGAAAAACTGTTTTTT.

This clonotype has a count of ten or more. The chain joins TRBV5-1 to TRBJ1-1; D ambiguous. V was trimmed by 0 bases and J by 4 bases, leaving 13 bases between them. Looked up from germline, CDR1 is SGHRS and CDR2 is YFSETQ. This CDR3 contains 15 residues. The chain's CDR3 is CASSLEGIGATEAFF. CDR3 DNA sequence: TGCGCCAGCAGCTTGGAGGGTATCGGCGCCACTGAAGCTTTCTTT. The full variable domain, completed using reference TRBV5-1 and TRBJ1-1, is KAGVTQTPRYLIKTRGQQVTLSCSPISGHRSVSWYQQTPGQGLQFLFEYFSETQRNKGNFPGRFSGRQFSNSRSEMNVSTLELGDSALYLCASSLEGIGATEAFFGQGTRLTVV.

The rearrangement joins TRBV18 to TRBJ1-2, with D possibly being TRBD1 (6 bases). Germline V gene sequence: CDR1 KGHSH, CDR2 LQKENI. The CDR3 has 13 residues. Trimming removed 3 bases from V and 8 bases from J, with 13 bases in between. The CDR3 reads CASSPAGHQGYTF. The CDR3 DNA reads as TGTGCCAGCTCACCTGCGGGACATCAAGGCTACACCTTC.

The rearrangement uses TRBV18 and TRBJ2-1, with D possibly being TRBD2 (5 bases). From germline, CDR1 is KGHSH and CDR2 LQKENI. Trimming left V 0 bases short and J 0 bases short, with 9 bases between. The CDR3 spans 16 residues. This CDR3 is CASSPPRGHSYNEQFF. CDR3 DNA sequence: TGTGCCAGCTCACCACCCCGAGGGCACTCCTACAATGAGCAGTTCTTC.

This clonotype was seen at least ten times. CDR3 sequence: CSVEKRGTGNTGELFF. The CDR3 DNA is TGCAGCGTTGAAAAAAGAGGGACAGGGAACACCGGGGAGCTGTTTTTT. The genes are TRBV29-1 and TRBJ2-2, with TRBD1 matching 8 bases. The CDR3 totals 16 residues. The germline CDR1 and CDR2 sequences are SQVTM and ANQGSEA. The junction had 6 bases not matched to a gene; V was cut back by 2 bases and J by 1 base.

This clonotype occurred a few times. The gene calls are TRBV20-1 and TRBJ1-3; D is unresolved. V was pared by 1 base and J by 0 bases, with 16 bases between. The CDR3 has 17 residues. The germline gives CDR1 DFQATT, CDR2 SNEGSKA (reference sequence). The CDR3, as DNA: TGCAGTGCTAGAGTCATACCCACAGAAAGCTCTGGAAACACCATATATTTT. This sequence encodes CSARVIPTESSGNTIYF.

This CDR3 reads CASSPREMRGAQETQYF. The CDR3 DNA reads as TGCGCCAGCAGCCCCAGGGAAATGCGGGGGGCACAAGAGACCCAGTACTTC. This chain joins TRBV4-1 and TRBJ2-5; 8 bases are a match to TRBD2. Germline V lookup: CDR1 MGHRA, CDR2 YSYEKL. CDR3 length: 17 residues. V shed 4 bases and J 2 bases; nucleotides not matched to a gene: 12.

This clonotype was counted many times. This chain joins TRBV7-8 and TRBJ1-5; D unclear. This CDR3 comprises 14 residues. Germline CDR1 and CDR2: SGHVS and FQNEAQ. V lost 0 bases and J lost 1, with 4 bases in between. For the CDR3, the DNA is TGTGCCAGCAGCTTAGCATGGAGCAATCAGCCCCAGCATTTT. Amino acids: CASSLAWSNQPQHF.